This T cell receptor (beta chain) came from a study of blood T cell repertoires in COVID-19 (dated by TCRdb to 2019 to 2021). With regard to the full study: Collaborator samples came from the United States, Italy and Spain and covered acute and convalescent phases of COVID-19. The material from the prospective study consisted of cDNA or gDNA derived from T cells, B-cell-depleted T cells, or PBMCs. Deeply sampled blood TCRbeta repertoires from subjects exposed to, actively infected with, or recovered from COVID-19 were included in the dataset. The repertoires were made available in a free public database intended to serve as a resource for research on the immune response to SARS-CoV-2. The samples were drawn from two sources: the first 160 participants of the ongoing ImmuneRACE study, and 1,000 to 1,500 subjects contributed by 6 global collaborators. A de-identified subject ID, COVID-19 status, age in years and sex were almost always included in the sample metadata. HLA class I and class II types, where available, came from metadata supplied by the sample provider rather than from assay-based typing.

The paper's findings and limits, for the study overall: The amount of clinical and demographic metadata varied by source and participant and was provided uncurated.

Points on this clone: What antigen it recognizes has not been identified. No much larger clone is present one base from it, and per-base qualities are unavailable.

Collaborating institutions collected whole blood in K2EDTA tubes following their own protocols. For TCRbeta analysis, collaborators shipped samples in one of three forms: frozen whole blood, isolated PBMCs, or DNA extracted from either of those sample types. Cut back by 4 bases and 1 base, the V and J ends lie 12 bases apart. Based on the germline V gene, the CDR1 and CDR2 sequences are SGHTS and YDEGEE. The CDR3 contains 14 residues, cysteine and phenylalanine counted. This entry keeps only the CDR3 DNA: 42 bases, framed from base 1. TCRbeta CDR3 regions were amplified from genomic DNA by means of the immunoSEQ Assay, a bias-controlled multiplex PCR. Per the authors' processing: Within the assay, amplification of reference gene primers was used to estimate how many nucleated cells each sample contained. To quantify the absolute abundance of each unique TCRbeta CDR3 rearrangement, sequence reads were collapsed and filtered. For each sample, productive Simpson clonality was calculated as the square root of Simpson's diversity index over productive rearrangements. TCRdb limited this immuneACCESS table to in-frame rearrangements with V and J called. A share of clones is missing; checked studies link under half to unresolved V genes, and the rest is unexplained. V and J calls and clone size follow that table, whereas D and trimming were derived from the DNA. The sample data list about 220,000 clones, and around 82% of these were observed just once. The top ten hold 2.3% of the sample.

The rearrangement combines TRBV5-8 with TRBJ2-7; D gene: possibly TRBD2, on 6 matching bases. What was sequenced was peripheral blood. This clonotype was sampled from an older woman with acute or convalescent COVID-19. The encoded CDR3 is CASSRRGLSYEQYF. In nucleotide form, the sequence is TGTGCCAGCAGCCGCCGGGGGTTATCCTACGAGCAGTACTTC.